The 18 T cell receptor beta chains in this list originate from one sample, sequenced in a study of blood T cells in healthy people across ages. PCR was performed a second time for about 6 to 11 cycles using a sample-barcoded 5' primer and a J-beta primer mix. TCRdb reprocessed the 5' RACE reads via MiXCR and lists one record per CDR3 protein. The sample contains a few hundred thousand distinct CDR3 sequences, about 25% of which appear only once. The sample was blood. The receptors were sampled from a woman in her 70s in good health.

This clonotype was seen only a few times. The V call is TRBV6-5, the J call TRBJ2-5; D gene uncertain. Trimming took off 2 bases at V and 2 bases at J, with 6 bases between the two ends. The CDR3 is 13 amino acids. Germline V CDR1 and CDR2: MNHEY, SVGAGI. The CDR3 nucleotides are TGTGCCAGCAGTTACGCCAAGCAAGAGACCCAGTACTTC. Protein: CASSYAKQETQYF.

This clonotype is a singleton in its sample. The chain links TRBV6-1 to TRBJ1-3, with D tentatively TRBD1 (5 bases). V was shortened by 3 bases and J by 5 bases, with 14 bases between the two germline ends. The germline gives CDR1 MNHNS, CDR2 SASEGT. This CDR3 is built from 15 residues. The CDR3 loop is CASSDGGTQRNTIYF. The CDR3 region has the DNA TGTGCCAGCAGTGACGGCGGGACCCAGAGAAACACCATATATTTT.

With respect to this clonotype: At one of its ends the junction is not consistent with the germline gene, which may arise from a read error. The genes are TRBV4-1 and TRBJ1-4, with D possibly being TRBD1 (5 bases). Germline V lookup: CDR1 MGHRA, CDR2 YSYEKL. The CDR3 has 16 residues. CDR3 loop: CANSLFPGRINEKLFF. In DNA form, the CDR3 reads TGCGCCAACAGCCTCTTTCCGGGACGGATTAATGAAAAACTGTTTTTT.

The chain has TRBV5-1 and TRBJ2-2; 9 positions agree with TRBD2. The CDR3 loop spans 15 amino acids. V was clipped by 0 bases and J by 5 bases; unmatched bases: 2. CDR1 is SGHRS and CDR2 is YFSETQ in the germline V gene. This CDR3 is CASSLETSGTGELFF. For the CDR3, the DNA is TGCGCCAGCAGCTTGGAGACTAGCGGTACCGGGGAGCTGTTTTTT.

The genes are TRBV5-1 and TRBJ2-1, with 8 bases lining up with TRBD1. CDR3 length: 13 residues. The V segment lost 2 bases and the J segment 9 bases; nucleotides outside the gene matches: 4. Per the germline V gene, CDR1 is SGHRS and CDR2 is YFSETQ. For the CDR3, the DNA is TGCGCCAGCAGCTTTGGACAGGGTGCTGAGCAGTTCTTC. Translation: CASSFGQGAEQFF.

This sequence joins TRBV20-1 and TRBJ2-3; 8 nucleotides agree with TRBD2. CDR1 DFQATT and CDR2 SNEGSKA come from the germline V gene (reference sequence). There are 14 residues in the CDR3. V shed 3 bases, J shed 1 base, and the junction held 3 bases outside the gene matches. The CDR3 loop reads CSASQAGGTDTQYF. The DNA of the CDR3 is TGCAGTGCTAGCCAAGCGGGGGGCACAGATACGCAGTATTTT.

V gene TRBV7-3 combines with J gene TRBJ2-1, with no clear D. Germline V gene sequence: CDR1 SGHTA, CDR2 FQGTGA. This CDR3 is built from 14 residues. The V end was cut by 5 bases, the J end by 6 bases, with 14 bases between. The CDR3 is CASSPLGRLNEQFF. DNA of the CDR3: TGTGCCAGCAGCCCGCTCGGAAGGCTCAATGAGCAGTTCTTC.

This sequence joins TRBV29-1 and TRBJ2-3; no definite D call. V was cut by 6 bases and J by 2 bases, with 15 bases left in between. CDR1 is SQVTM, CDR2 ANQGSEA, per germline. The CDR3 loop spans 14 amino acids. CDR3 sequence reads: CSVRTTGTTDTQYF. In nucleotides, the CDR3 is TGCAGCGTGCGAACCACTGGTACCACAGATACGCAGTATTTT.

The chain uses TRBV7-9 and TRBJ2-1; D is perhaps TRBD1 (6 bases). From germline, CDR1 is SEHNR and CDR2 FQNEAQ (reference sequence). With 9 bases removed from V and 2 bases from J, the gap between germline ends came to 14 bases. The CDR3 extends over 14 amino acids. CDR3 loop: CASTPQGTYNEQFF. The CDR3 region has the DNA TGTGCCAGTACCCCCCAGGGGACCTACAATGAGCAGTTCTTC.

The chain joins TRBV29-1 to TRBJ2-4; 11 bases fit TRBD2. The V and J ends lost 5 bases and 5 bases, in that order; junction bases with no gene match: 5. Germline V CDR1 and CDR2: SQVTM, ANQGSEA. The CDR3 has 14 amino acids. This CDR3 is CSVLAGGSQNIQYF. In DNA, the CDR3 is TGCAGCGTTTTAGCGGGGGGGTCCCAAAACATTCAGTACTTC.

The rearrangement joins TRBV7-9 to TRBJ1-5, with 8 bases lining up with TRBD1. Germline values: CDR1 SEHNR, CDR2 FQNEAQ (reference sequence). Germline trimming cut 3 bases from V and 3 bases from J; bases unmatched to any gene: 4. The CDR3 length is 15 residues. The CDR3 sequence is CASSFSTGDNQPQHF. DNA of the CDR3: TGTGCCAGCAGCTTCTCGACAGGGGACAATCAGCCCCAGCATTTT.

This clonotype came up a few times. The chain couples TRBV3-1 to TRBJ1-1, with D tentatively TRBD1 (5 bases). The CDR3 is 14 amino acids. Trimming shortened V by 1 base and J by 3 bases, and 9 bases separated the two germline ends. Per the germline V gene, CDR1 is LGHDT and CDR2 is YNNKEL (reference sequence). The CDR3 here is CASSQGQGDTEAFF. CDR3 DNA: TGTGCCAGCAGCCAAGGCCAGGGAGACACTGAAGCTTTCTTT. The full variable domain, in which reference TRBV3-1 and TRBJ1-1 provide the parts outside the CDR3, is DTAVSQTPKYLVTQMGNDKSIKCEQNLGHDTMYWYKQDSKKFLKIMFSYNNKELIINETVPNRFSPKSPDKAHLNLHINSLELGDSAVYFCASSQGQGDTEAFFGQGTRLTVV.

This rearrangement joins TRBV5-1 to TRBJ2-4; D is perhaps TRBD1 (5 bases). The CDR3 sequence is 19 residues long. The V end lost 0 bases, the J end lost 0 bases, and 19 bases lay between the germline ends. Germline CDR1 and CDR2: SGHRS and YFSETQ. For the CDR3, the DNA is TGCGCCAGCAGCTTGGATAATAGGGGTACCTTGTCAGCCAAAAACATTCAGTACTTC. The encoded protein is CASSLDNRGTLSAKNIQYF.

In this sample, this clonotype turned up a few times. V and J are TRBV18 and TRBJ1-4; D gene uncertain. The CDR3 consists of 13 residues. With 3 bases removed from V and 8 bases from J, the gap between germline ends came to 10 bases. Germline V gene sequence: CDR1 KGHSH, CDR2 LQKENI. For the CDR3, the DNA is TGTGCCAGCTCACCCCAGGAGGACGAAAAACTGTTTTTT. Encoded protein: CASSPQEDEKLFF.

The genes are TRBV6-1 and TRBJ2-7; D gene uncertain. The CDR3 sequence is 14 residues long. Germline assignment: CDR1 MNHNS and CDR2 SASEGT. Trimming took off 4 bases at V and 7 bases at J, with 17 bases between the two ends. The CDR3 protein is CASSARFQALEQYF. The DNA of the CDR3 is TGTGCCAGCAGTGCAAGATTCCAGGCCCTGGAGCAGTACTTC.

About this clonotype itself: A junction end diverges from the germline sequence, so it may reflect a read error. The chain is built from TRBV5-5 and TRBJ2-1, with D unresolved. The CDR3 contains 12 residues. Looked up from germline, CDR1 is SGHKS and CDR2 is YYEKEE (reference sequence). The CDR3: CTSSLVYNEQFF. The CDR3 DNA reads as TGTACCAGCAGCTTGGTTTACAATGAGCAGTTCTTC.

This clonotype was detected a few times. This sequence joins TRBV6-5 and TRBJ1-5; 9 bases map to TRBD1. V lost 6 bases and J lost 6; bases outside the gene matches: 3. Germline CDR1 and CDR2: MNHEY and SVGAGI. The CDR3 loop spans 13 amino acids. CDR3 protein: CASSRTGVQPQHF. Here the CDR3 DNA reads TGTGCCAGCAGCCGGACAGGGGTTCAGCCCCAGCATTTT.

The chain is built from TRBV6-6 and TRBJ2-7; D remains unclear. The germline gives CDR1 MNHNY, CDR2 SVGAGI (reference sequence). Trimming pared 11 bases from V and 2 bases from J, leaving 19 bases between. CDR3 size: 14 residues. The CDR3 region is CAGRLSQKPYEQYF. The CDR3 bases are TGTGCCGGCCGATTGAGTCAGAAGCCCTACGAGCAGTACTTC.